This T cell receptor (beta chain) comes out of a study of regulatory T cells in long-lasting Graves disease. Study-level points and caveats: It was in persistent disease that TRBV28, TRBJ1-2 and TRBJ2-5 were favored. TCR diversity in persistent Graves' patients was below that of newly diagnosed ones.

CDR3 regions were amplified by Arm-PCR using iRepertoire HTBI primers to build TCR beta libraries. Each CDR3 protein is one row after TCRdb ran MiXCR on the multiplex PCR reads. The sample consists of 600,000 to 800,000 distinct CDR3 sequences, 25% to 35% of them appearing once. This clonotype showed up just a few times. Its antigen is as yet unknown. The time point here: persistent/refractory GD, antithyroid drugs over 5 years with positive TRAb. The TCR library was made from RNA extracted from PBMCs. It was by American Thyroid Association guidelines that Graves' disease was diagnosed. V lost 4 bases, J lost 3 bases, and 6 bases stayed unmatched. This CDR3 comprises 15 residues.

This receptor was identified in a female donor with Graves disease. The rearrangement joins TRBV12-3 or TRBV12-4 to TRBJ2-5; 9 nucleotides align to TRBD1. The specimen was peripheral blood mononuclear cells (PBMCs), collected when the disease was refractory, from a patient treated with antithyroid drugs. The CDR3 nucleotides are TGTGCCAGCAGTTCGATACAGGGGGCGAAAGAGACCCAGTACTTC. Encoded protein: CASSSIQGAKETQYF.